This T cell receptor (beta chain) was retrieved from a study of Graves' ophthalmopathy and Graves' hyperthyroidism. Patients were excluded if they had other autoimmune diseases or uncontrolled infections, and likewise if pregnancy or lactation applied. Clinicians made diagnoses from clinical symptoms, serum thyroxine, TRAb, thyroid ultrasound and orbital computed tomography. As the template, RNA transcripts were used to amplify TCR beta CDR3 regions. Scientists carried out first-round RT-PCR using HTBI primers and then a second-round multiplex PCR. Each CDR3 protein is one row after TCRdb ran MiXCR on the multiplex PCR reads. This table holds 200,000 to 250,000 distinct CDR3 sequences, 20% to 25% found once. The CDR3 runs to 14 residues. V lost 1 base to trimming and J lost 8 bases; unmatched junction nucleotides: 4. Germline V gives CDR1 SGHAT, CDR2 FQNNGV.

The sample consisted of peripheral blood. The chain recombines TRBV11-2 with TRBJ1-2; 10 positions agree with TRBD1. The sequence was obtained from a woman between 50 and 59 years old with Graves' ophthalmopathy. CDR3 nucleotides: TGTGCCAGCAGCTTAGCGGGACAGGGGAGAGGCTACACCTTC. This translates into CASSLAGQGRGYTF.